This T cell receptor beta chain is from a study of vaccination and CD4 T cells after COVID-19. The overall study: Overlapping spike peptides served as the stimulus for the cells. These peptides came from SARS-CoV-2 and from the common cold coronaviruses HCoV-NL63, HCoV-OC43 and HCoV-229E.

Time point here: late sampling 161 to 241 days after vaccination in a few convalescent patients. Treatment meaning: approximately 11-day PBMC culture with coronavirus spike peptide pools or control peptides (ViraFEST assay). Antigen-specific T cells were expanded with peptide pools by ViraFEST, and TCRs were then sequenced. With regard to this clonotype: As yet, its antigen is unknown.

After removal of 3 bases from V and 4 bases from J, the junction contained 9 bases not matched to a gene. The CDR3 is made up of 15 amino acids. Per the germline V gene, CDR1 is DFQATT and CDR2 is SNEGSKA (reference sequence). Sequencing of DNA taken from cultured CD4+ T cells relied on the Oncomine TCR Beta short-read assay. The authors extracted genomic DNA from cultured CD4+ T cells. TCRdb recomputed calls from the PCR reads with MiXCR, one row per CDR3 protein. The data hold tens of thousands of distinct CDR3 sequences, with 25% to 30% observed a single time. The receptor comes from a human donor who had recovered from COVID-19. The chain combines TRBV20-1 with TRBJ2-3; TRBD1 matches 8 bases. Sample: CD4+ T cells from blood, cultured in vitro, taken about 7 months after SARS-CoV-2 vaccination. The CDR3 sequence: CSASQVDRAPDTQYF. The CDR3 nucleotides read TGCAGTGCTAGCCAAGTGGACAGGGCCCCAGATACGCAGTATTTT.